This TCR beta chain was captured in a study of blood T cell repertoires in COVID-19. The repertoire was sequenced with immunoSEQ multiplex PCR; TCRdb's copy has only in-frame clones and lacks some. Of 300,000 to 450,000 clones detected, roughly 86% appear once; the ten largest clones hold around 1.9%. Germline CDR1 is SGHNT and CDR2 is YYREEE (reference sequence). The CDR3 is 12 amino acids. As concerns this clone: At one end, the junction sequence differs from germline, possibly due to a read error.

Sample: PBMCs or T cells enriched from blood (not recorded which). J is TRBJ2-1 and V is TRBV5-4, with D possibly being TRBD1 (6 bases). The sequence was obtained from a middle-aged man in a cohort exposed to, infected with or recovered from COVID-19 (not recorded which). CDR3 bases: TGTGCCAGCAGTTTGGGGGCTTATGAGCAGTTCTTC. This codes for CASSLGAYEQFF. The complete variable domain, with remaining parts taken from reference TRBV5-4 and TRBJ2-1, reads ETGVTQSPTHLIKTRGQQVTLRCSSQSGHNTVSWYQQALGQGPQFIFQYYREEENGRGNFPPRFSGLQFPNYSSELNVNALELDDSALYLCASSLGAYEQFFGPGTRLTVL.